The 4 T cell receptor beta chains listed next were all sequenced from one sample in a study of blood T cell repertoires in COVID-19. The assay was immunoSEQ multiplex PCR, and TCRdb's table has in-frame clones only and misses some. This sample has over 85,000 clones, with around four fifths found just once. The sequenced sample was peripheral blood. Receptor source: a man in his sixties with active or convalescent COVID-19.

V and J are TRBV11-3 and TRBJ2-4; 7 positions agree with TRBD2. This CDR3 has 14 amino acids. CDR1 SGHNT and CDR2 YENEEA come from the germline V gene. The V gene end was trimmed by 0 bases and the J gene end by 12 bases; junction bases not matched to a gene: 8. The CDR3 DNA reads TGTGCCAGCAGCTTAGACAGGGAGGGGAGAGGTCAGTACTTC. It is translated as CASSLDREGRGQYF.

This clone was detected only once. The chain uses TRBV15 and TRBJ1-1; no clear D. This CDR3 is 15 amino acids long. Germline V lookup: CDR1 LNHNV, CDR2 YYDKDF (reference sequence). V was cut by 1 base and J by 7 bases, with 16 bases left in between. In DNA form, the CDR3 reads TGTGCCACCAGCAGAGGAAACGGGTGGAATGGTGAAGCTTTCTTT. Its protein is CATSRGNGWNGEAFF.

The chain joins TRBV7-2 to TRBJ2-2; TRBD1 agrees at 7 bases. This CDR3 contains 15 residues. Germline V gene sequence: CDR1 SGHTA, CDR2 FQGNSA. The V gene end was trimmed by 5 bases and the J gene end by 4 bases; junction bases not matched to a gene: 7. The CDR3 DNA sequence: TGTGCCAGCAGCCTACAGGGGAAGGGCACCGGGGAGCTGTTTTTT. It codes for CASSLQGKGTGELFF.

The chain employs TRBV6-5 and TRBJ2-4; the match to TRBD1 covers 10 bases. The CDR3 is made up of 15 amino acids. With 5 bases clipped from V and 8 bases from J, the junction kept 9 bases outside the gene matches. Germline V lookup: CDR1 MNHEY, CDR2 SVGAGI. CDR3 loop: CASSRTGGNGDIQYF. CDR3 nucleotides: TGTGCCAGCAGTCGGACAGGGGGGAATGGGGACATTCAGTACTTC.